This T cell receptor beta chain was documented in a study of beta chain features in type 1 diabetes. Overall study: Sorted cells numbering some 110 million were examined across all samples. General study results and limits: Reduced insertions and increased deletions marked VDJ junctions in type 1 diabetes patients. Type 1 diabetes patients had moderately but significantly shorter TCRB CDR3s in all four CD4+ subsets.

CDR3 length: 13 residues. Germline V gene data show CDR1 as SGHTA and CDR2 as FQGNSA. J was trimmed by 3 bases and V by 5 bases; bases with no gene match: 1. A few counts support this clone. Its specificity is unknown. On average, the one heparinised blood draw given by each donor was 90 to 150 mL. Expressed TCRB transcripts got sequenced, as all isolated RNA was reverse transcribed. The protocol was immunoSEQ multiplex PCR, while the TCRdb copy is restricted to in-frame clones and leaves out a portion. The sample lists over 40,000 clones; roughly 49% were seen once. V usage is TRBV7-2 and J usage is TRBJ2-7; TRBD2 aligns across 10 bases. The material sequenced was Tregs from blood. The TCR was taken from a woman aged 18-30 years in good health. CDR3 in amino acids: CASSQREGYEQYF. Written as DNA, the CDR3 is TGTGCCAGCAGCCAGCGGGAGGGCTACGAGCAGTACTTC.